The clone carrying this T cell receptor beta chain was seen a handful of times. What it binds is unknown. Unique molecular identifiers featured in how the TCRbeta library was prepared. TCRdb re-derived calls from the PCR reads in MiXCR, one entry per CDR3 protein. Seen here are under 400,000 distinct CDR3 sequences, 23% observed once, and the top ten hold 11%. This entry is derived from a study of T-cell reconstitution after alpha-beta-depleted transplantation in children. Study-wide findings and caveats: It was reported that alpha-beta T cells came from several hundred expanded graft clones (about two months after transplant). Several patients had high TCRbeta diversity at day 60; it came from surviving recipient T cells and thymic progenitors. Newly produced T cells mostly provided counts and TCRbeta diversity after one year, as hyperexpanded clones declined.

The CDR3 sequence is 15 residues long. CDR1 and CDR2 (germline): LGHDT, YNNKEL (reference sequence). Unmatched junction bases numbered 4, after V lost 1 base and J lost 3 bases. The starting material was PBMCs, mostly from graft donor cells, obtained 180 days after TCRalphabeta/CD19-depleted stem cell transplant. The sequence came from a male patient aged 10-17 years who had a stem cell transplant for acute lymphoblastic leukemia, so the T cells may come from the graft donor. This rearrangement joins TRBV3-1 to TRBJ2-7; TRBD2 agrees at 9 bases. CDR3 loop: CASSQASGILYEQYF. CDR3 DNA sequence: TGTGCCAGCAGCCAAGCTAGCGGGATACTCTACGAGCAGTACTTC.